This T cell receptor beta chain was recovered during a study of blood T cell repertoires in COVID-19. The overall study: Acute-phase and convalescent COVID-19 samples originated in the United States, Italy and Spain. Nucleic acid was either cDNA or gDNA, and it came from T cells, B-cell-depleted T cells, or PBMCs.

As originally analysed: Researchers report that nucleated cell counts were estimated from reference gene primer amplification. Sequenced by immunoSEQ multiplex PCR; TCRdb stores in-frame clones only, minus some. V, J and clone size are those of that table, while D and trimming were read from the DNA. The data hold fewer than 350,000 clones, with 65% to 90% observed a single time. Trimming at V came to 3 bases and at J to 3 bases, leaving 8 bases not matched to a gene. Looked up from germline, CDR1 is LGHNA and CDR2 is YNFKEQ. The CDR3 spans 16 residues. This clonotype originated in an older woman with active or convalescent COVID-19. The source material was peripheral blood. The chain recombines TRBV4-2 with TRBJ2-7; 10 positions agree with TRBD2. In DNA form, the CDR3 reads TGTGCCAGCAGCCAGACTAGTAGCGGGGGGCACTACGAGCAGTACTTC. It is translated as CASSQTSSGGHYEQYF.